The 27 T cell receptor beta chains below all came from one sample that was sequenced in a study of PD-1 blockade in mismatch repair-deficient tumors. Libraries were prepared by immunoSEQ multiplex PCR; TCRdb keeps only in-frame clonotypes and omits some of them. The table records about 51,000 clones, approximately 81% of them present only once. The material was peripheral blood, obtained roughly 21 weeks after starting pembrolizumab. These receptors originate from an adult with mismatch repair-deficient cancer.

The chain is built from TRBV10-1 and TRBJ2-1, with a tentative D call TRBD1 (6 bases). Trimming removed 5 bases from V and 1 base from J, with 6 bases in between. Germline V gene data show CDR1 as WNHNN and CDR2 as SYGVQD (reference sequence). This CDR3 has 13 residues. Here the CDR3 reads CASSRGSYNEQFF. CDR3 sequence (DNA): TGCGCCAGCAGTAGGGGGTCCTACAATGAGCAGTTCTTC.

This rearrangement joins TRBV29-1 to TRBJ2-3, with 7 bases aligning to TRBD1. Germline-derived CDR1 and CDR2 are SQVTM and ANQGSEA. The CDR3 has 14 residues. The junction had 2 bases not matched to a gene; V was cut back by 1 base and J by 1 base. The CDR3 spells CSVEGGGRTDTQYF. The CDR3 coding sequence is TGCAGCGTTGAAGGAGGGGGCCGCACAGATACGCAGTATTTT.

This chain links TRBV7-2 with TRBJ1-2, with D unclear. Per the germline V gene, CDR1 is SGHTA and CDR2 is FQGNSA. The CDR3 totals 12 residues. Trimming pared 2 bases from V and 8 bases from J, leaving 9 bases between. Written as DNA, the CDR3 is TGTGCCAGCAGCTTATTTACGGGGGGCTACACCTTC. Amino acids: CASSLFTGGYTF. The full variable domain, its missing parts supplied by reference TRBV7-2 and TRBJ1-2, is GAGVSQSPSNKVTEKGKDVELRCDPISGHTALYWYRQSLGQGLEFLIYFQGNSAPDKSGLPSDRFSAERTGGSVSTLTIQRTQQEDSAVYLCASSLFTGGYTFGSGTRLTVV.

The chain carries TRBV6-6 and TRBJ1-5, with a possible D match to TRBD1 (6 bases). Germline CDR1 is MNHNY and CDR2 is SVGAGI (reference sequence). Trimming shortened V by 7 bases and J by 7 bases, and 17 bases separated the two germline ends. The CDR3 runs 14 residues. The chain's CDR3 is CASTNSGDGQPQHF. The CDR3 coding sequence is TGTGCCAGCACCAACTCAGGGGACGGGCAGCCCCAGCATTTT.

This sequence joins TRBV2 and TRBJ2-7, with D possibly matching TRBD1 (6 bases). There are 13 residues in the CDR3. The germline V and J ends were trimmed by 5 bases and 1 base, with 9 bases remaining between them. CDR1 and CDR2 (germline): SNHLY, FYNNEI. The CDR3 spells CASSTGWSYEQYF. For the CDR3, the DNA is TGTGCCAGCAGTACAGGGTGGTCCTACGAGCAGTACTTC.

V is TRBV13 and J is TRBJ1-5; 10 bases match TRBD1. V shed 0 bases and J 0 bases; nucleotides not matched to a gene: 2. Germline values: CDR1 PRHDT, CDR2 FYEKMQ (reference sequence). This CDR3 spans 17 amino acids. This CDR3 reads CASSLGTGGNSNQPQHF. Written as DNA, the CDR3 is TGTGCCAGCAGCTTAGGGACAGGGGGCAATAGCAATCAGCCCCAGCATTTT.

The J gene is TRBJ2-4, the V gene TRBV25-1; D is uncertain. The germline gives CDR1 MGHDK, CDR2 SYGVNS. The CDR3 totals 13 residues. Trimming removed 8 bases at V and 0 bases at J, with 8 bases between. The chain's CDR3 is CASSAAAKNIQYF. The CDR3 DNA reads TGTGCCAGCTCGGCTGCAGCCAAAAACATTCAGTACTTC.

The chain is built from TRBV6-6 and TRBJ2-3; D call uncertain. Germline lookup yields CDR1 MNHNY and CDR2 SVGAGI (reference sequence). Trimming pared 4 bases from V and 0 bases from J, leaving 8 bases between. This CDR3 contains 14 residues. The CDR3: CASSSPPSTDTQYF. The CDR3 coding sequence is TGTGCCAGCAGTTCCCCCCCCAGCACAGATACGCAGTATTTT.

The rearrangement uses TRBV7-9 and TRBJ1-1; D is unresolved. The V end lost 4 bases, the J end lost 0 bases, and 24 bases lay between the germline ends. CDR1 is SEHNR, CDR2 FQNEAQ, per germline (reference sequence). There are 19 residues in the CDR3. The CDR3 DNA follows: TGTGCCAGCAGCTACCTTCTGGGCAGAGGGTCGCCCATGAACACTGAAGCTTTCTTT. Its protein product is CASSYLLGRGSPMNTEAFF.

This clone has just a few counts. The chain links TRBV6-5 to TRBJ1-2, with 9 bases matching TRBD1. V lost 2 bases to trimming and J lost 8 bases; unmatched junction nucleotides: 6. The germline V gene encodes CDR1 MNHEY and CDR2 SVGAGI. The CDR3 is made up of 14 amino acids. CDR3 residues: CASSYGDRAEGYTF. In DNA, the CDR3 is TGTGCCAGCAGTTACGGGGACAGGGCGGAAGGCTACACCTTC.

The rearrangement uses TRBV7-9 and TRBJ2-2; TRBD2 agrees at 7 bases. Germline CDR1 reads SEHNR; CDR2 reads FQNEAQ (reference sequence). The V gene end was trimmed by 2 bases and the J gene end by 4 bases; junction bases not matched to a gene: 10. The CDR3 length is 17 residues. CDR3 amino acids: CASSLNSAGVITGELFF. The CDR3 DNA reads TGTGCCAGCAGCTTAAACTCTGCGGGAGTTATCACCGGGGAGCTGTTTTTT.

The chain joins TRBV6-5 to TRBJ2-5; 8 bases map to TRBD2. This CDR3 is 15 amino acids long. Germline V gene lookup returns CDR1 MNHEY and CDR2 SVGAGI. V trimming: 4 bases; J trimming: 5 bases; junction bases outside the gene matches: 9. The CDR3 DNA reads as TGTGCCAGCAGTTCCGGGAGGGCCTATGGGGAGACCCAGTACTTC. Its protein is CASSSGRAYGETQYF.

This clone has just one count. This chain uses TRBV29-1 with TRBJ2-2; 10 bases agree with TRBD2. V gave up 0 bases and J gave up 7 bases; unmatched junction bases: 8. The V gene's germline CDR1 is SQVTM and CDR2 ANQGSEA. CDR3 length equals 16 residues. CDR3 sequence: CSVEDGSSGRIGELFF. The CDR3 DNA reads TGCAGCGTTGAAGATGGGTCTAGCGGGAGAATCGGGGAGCTGTTTTTT.

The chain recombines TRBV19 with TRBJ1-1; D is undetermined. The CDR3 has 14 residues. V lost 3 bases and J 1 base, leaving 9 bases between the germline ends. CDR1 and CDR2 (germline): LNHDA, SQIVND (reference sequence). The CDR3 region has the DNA TGTGCCAGTAGTATTCTACGGTGGAACACTGAAGCTTTCTTT. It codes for CASSILRWNTEAFF.

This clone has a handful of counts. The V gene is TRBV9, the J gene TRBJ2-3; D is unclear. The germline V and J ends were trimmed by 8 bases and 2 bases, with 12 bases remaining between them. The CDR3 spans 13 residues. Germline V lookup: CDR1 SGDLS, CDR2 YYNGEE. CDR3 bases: TGTGCCAGTAATTTTCTTACCACAGATACGCAGTATTTT. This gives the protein CASNFLTTDTQYF.

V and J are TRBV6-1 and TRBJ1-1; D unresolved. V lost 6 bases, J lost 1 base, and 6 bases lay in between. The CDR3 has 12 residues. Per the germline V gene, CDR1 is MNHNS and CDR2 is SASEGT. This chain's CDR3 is CASRFSNTEAFF. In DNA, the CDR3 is TGTGCCAGCAGATTTTCGAACACTGAAGCTTTCTTT.

The CDR3 coding sequence is TGCGCCAGCAGTCGCGAACCAGGACAGACCTTGGAGCCCCAGCATTTT. The encoded protein is CASSREPGQTLEPQHF. V usage is TRBV4-1 and J usage is TRBJ1-5; D may be TRBD1 (6 bases). The CDR3 consists of 16 residues. Trimming cost V 6 bases and J 8 bases, with 23 bases left between them. The germline V gene encodes CDR1 MGHRA and CDR2 YSYEKL.

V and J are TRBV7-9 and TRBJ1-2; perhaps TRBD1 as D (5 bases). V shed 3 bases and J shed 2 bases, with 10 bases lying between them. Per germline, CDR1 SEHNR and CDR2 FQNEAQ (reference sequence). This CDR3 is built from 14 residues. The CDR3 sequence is CASSLGGRNYGYTF. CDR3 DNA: TGTGCCAGCAGCTTGGGGGGTAGGAACTATGGCTACACCTTC.

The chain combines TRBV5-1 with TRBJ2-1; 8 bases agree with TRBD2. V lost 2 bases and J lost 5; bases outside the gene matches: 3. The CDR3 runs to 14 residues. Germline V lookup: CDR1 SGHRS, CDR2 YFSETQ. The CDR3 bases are TGCGCCAGCAGCTTAACTAGCGGAAACAATGAGCAGTTCTTC. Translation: CASSLTSGNNEQFF.

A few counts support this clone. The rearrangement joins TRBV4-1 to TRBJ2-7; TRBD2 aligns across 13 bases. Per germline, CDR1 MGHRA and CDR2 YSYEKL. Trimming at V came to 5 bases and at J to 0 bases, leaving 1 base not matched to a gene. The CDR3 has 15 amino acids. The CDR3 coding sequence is TGCGCCAGCAGCAGGACTAGCGGGGGCTCCTACGAGCAGTACTTC. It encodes CASSRTSGGSYEQYF.

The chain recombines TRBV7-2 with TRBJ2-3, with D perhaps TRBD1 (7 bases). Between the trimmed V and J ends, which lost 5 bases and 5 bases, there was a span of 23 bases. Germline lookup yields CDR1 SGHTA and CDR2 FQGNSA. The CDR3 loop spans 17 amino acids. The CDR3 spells CASSKSGSAGGRDTQYF. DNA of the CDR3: TGTGCCAGCAGCAAAAGCGGGTCGGCAGGGGGAAGAGATACGCAGTATTTT.

The CDR3: CASSWGDVHNEQFF. The CDR3 DNA follows: TGCGCCAGCAGCTGGGGGGACGTCCACAATGAGCAGTTCTTC. The gene calls are TRBV5-1 and TRBJ2-1; TRBD2 is a possible D gene (6 bases). The V and J ends lost 3 bases and 5 bases respectively, with 12 bases between them. The germline V gene has CDR1 SGHRS and CDR2 YFSETQ. CDR3 length equals 14 residues.

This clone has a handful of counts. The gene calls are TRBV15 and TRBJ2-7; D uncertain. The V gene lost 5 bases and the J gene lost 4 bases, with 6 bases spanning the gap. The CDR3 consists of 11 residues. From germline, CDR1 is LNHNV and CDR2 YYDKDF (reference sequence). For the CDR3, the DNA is TGTGCCACCAGCGGGAAGTACGAGCAGTACTTC. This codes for CATSGKYEQYF.

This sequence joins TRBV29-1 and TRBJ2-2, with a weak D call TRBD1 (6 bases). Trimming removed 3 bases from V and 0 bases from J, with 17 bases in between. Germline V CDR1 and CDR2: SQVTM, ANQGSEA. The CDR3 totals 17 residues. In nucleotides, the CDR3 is TGCAGCGTTGATAACAAACAGGGTAAAACGAACACCGGGGAGCTGTTTTTT. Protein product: CSVDNKQGKTNTGELFF.

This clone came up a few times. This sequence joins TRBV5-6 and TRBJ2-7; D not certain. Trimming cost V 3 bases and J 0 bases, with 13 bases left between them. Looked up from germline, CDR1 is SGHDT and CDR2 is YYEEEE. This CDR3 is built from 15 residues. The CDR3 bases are TGTGCCAGCAGCTCGGACCGCTCGAGCTCCTACGAGCAGTACTTC. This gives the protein CASSSDRSSSYEQYF. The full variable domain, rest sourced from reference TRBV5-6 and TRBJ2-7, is DAGVTQSPTHLIKTRGQQVTLRCSPKSGHDTVSWYQQALGQGPQFIFQYYEEEERQRGNFPDRFSGHQFPNYSSELNVNALLLGDSALYLCASSSDRSSSYEQYFGPGTRLTVT.

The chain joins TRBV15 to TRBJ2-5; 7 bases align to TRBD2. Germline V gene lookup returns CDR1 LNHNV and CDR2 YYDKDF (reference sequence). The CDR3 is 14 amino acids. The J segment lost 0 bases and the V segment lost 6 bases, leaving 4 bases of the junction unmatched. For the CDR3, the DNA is TGTGCCACCAGGGATGGGGGGGACCAAGAGACCCAGTACTTC. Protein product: CATRDGGDQETQYF.

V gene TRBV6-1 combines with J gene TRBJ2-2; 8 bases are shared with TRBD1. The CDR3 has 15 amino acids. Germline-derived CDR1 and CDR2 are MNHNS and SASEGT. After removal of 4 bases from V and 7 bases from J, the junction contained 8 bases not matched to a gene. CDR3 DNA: TGTGCCAGCAGTGTGTCAGGGGGCATCAACGGGGAGCTGTTTTTT. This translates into CASSVSGGINGELFF.